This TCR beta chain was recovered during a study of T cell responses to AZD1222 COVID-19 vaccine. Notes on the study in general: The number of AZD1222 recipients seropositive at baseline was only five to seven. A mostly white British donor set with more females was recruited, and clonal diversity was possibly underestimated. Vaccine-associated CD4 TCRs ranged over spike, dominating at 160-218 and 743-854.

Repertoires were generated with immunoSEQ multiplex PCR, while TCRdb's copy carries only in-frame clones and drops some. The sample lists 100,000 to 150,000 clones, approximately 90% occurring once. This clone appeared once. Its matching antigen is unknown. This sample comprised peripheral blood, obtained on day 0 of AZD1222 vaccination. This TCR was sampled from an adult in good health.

CDR3 in amino acids: CASQRPGAGTGELFF. CDR3 bases: TGTGCCAGCCAAAGGCCGGGGGCAGGCACCGGGGAGCTGTTTTTT. V gene TRBV7-6 combines with J gene TRBJ2-2; D is possibly TRBD1 or TRBD2 (6 bases each). Between the trimmed V and J ends, which lost 8 bases and 4 bases, there was a span of 17 bases. The germline CDR1 and CDR2 sequences are SGHVS and FNYEAQ. The CDR3 has 15 residues.